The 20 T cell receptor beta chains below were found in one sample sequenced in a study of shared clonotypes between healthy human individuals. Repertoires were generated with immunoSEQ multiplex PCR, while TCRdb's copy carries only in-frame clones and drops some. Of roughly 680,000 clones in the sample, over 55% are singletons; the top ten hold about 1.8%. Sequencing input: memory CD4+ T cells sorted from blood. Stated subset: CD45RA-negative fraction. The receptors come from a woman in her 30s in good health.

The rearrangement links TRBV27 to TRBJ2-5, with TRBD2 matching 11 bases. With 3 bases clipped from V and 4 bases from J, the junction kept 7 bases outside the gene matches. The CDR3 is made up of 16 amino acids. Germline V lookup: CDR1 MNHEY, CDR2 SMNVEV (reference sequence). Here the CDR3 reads CASSLYVAGGLETQYF. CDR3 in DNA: TGTGCCAGCAGTTTGTACGTAGCGGGAGGGCTAGAGACCCAGTACTTC.

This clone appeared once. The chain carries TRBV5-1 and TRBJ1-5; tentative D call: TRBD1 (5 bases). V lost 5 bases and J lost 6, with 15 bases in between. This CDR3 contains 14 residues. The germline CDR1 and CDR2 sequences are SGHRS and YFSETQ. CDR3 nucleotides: TGCGCCAGCAGTATCGTGGGTGGGGCTCAGCCCCAGCATTTT. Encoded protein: CASSIVGGAQPQHF. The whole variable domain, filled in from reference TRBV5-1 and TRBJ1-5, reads KAGVTQTPRYLIKTRGQQVTLSCSPISGHRSVSWYQQTPGQGLQFLFEYFSETQRNKGNFPGRFSGRQFSNSRSEMNVSTLELGDSALYLCASSIVGGAQPQHFGDGTRLSIL.

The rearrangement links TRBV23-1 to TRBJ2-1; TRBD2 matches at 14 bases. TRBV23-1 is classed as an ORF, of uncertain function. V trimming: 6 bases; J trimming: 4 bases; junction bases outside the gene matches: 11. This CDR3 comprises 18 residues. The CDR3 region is CASSLETSGRAGYNEQFF. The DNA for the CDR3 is TGCGCCAGCAGCCTCGAGACTAGCGGGAGGGCTGGGTACAATGAGCAGTTCTTC.

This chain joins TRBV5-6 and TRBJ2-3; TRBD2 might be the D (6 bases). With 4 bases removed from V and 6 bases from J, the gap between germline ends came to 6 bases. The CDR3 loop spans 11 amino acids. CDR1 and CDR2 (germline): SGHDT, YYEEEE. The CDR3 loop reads CASSREDTQYF. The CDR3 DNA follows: TGTGCCAGCAGCCGGGAGGATACGCAGTATTTT.

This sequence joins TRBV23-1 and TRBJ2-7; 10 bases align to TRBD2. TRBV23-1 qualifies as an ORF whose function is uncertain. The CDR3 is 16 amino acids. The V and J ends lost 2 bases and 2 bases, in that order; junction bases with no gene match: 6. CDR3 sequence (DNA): TGCGCCAGCAGTCAAGTCCCTAGCGGGGGACCCTACGAGCAGTACTTC. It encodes CASSQVPSGGPYEQYF.

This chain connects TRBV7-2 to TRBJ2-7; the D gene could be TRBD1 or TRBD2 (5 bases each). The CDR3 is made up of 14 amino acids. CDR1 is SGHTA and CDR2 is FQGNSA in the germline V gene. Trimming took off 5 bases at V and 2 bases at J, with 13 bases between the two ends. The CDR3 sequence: CASSPWGTAYEQYF. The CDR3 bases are TGTGCCAGCAGCCCCTGGGGGACGGCCTACGAGCAGTACTTC.

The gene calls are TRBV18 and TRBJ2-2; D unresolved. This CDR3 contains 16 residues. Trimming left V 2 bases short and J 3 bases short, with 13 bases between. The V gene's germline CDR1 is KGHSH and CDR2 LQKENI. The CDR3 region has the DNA TGTGCCAGCTCACCAACCGCAACGACCCACACCGGGGAGCTGTTTTTT. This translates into CASSPTATTHTGELFF.

DNA for the CDR3: TGTGCCTGCACCTTGCGGCCTAGCGGGAAATACGAGCAGTACTTC. Its protein is CACTLRPSGKYEQYF. The V gene is TRBV30, the J gene TRBJ2-7; TRBD2 aligns across 9 bases. CDR3 length: 15 amino acids. Germline V gene sequence: CDR1 GTSNPN, CDR2 SVGIG (reference sequence). The V and J ends lost 6 bases and 4 bases, in that order; junction bases with no gene match: 13.

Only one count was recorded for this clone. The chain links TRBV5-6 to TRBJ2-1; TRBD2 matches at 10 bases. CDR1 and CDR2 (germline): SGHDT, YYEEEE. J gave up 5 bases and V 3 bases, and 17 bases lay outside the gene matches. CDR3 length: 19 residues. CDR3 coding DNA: TGTGCCAGCAGCTCACACTTGACTAGCGGGTGGCTGAGCCACAATGAGCAGTTCTTC. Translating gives CASSSHLTSGWLSHNEQFF.

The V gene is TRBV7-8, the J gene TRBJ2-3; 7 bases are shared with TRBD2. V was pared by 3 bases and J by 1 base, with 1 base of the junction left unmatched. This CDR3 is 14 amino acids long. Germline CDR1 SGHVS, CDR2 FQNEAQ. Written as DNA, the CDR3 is TGTGCCAGCAGCTTCGGACTAGGCACAGATACGCAGTATTTT. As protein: CASSFGLGTDTQYF.

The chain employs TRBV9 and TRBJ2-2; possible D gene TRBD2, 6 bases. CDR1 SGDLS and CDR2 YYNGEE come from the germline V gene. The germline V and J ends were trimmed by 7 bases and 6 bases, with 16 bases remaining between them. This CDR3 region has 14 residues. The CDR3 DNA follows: TGTGCCAGCGGGCGGGGTGACACGGCCGGGGAGCTGTTTTTT. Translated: CASGRGDTAGELFF.

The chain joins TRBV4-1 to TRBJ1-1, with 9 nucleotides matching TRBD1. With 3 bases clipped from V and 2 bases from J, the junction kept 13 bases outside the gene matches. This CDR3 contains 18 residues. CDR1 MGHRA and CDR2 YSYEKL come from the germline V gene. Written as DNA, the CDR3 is TGCGCCAGCAGCCACTCTCTTCTGGGACAGGGCGATAACACTGAAGCTTTCTTT. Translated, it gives CASSHSLLGQGDNTEAFF.

As DNA, the CDR3 is TGTGCCAGCACCCCCAGGGGTAGGGCCGGGGAGCTGTTTTTT. Translating gives CASTPRGRAGELFF. The gene calls are TRBV6-5 and TRBJ2-2; D possibly corresponds to TRBD1 (6 bases). The V gene lost 7 bases and the J gene lost 6 bases, with 15 bases spanning the gap. The germline CDR1 and CDR2 sequences are MNHEY and SVGAGI. This CDR3 spans 14 amino acids.

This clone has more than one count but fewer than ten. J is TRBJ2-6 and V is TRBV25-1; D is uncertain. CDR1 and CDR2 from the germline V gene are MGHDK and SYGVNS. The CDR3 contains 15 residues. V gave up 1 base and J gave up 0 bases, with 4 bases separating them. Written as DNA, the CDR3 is TGTGCCAGCAGTGAATGGGACTCTGGGGCCAACGTCCTGACTTTC. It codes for CASSEWDSGANVLTF.

The DNA for the CDR3 is TGTGCCAGCAGCGTAGTAGCTCTAACGAACACCGGGGAGCTGTTTTTT. It yields the protein CASSVVALTNTGELFF. The V gene is TRBV9, the J gene TRBJ2-2; no clear D. V was trimmed by 0 bases and J by 0 bases, leaving 9 bases between them. This CDR3 is 16 amino acids long. Germline values: CDR1 SGDLS, CDR2 YYNGEE.

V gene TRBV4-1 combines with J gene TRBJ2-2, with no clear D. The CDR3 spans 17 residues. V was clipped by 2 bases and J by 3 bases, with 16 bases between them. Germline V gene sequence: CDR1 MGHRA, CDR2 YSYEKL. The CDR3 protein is CASSQTLGLTDTGELFF. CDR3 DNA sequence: TGCGCCAGCAGCCAAACCCTCGGGCTCACCGACACCGGGGAGCTGTTTTTT.

The chain's CDR3 is CASSDLTGVNEQFF. The CDR3 DNA follows: TGTGCCAGCAGTGATCTGACAGGCGTAAATGAGCAGTTCTTC. V and J are TRBV6-1 and TRBJ2-1; weak D call: TRBD1 (6 bases). Per germline, CDR1 MNHNS and CDR2 SASEGT. This CDR3 spans 14 amino acids. The ends were cut back, 3 bases at V and 7 bases at J, with 13 bases in the middle.

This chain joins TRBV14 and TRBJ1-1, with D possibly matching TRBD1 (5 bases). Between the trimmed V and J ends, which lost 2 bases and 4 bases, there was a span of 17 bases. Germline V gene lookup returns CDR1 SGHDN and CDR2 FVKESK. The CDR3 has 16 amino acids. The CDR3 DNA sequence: TGTGCCAGCAGCCAATTGATAGGGGATGGGGGCACTGAAGCTTTCTTT. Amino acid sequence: CASSQLIGDGGTEAFF.

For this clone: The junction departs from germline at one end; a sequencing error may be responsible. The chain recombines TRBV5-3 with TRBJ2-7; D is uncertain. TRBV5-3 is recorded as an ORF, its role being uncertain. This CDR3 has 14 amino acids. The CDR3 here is CASSLVEFGSEQYF. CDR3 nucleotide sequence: TGTGCCAGCAGCTTGGTGGAGTTTGGGTCCGAGCAGTACTTC.

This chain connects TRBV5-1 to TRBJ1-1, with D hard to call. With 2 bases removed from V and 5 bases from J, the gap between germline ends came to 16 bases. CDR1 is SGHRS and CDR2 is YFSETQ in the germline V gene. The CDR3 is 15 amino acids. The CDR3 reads CASSLATVSGTEAFF. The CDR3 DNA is TGCGCCAGCAGCTTAGCCACAGTATCTGGGACTGAAGCTTTCTTT.